This TCR beta chain appears in the sequencing data of a study of blood T cell repertoires in COVID-19. As for the study in general: Both acute and convalescent COVID-19 samples were obtained from the United States, Italy and Spain. T cells, B-cell-depleted T cells, or PBMCs supplied cDNA or gDNA.

Measured with immunoSEQ multiplex PCR; TCRdb has only the in-frame clones, and not every one. The sample records around 29,000 clones, about 85% being singletons. The CDR3 runs 14 residues. V lost 5 bases and J 5 bases, leaving 15 bases between the germline ends. The germline CDR1 and CDR2 sequences are LGHDT and YNNKEL (reference sequence). The source material was peripheral blood. The sequence came from a woman aged 60-75 years with active COVID-19. The J gene is TRBJ2-5, the V gene TRBV3-1 (or the pseudogene TRBV3-2); perhaps TRBD1 as D (6 bases). The CDR3 loop is CASSNTGLGETQYF. CDR3 nucleotide sequence: TGTGCCAGCAGCAATACAGGGTTGGGGGAGACCCAGTACTTC.